The present T cell receptor (beta chain) was sequenced within a study of a mutant IDH1 vaccine in newly diagnosed glioma. Study as a whole: There were roughly 62% males and approximately 38% females among treated patients, whose mean age was approximately 38 years.

A word on this clone: Its matching antigen is unknown.

Stated time point: week 35, safety follow-up. What each vaccine dose contained was 300 ug of mutant IDH1 20-mer peptide, accompanied by topical imiquimod. The length of the CDR3 is 14 residues. The germline CDR1 and CDR2 sequences are LNHDA and SQIVND (reference sequence). The germline V and J ends were trimmed by 5 bases and 2 bases, with 10 bases remaining between them. Some clones are missing from TCRdb's copy, which holds only in-frame ones; the method was immunoSEQ multiplex PCR. This table has about 60,000 clones, about 85% appearing once. The source was PBMCs, collected from a glioma patient whose treatment included an IDH1 peptide vaccine. The rearrangement links TRBV19 to TRBJ1-5, with a possible D match to TRBD1 (5 bases). This TCR was recovered from a man aged 25-40 years with glioma. CDR3 region: CASSYRDGNQPQHF. CDR3 DNA: TGTGCCAGTAGTTACCGGGACGGCAATCAGCCCCAGCATTTT.